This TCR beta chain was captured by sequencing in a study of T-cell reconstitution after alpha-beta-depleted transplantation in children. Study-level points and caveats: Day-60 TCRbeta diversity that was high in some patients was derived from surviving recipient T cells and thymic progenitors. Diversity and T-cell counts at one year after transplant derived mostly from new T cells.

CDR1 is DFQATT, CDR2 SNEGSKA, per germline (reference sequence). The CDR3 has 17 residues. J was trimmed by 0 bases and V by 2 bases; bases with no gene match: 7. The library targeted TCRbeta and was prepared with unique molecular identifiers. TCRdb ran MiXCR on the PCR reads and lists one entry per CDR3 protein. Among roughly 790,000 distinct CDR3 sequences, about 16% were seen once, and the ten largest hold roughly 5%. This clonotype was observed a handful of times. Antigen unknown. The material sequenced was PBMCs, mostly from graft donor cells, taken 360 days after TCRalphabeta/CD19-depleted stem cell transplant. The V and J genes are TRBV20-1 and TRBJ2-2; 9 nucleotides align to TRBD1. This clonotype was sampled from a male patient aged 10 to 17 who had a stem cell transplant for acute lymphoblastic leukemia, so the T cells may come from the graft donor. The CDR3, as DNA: TGCAGTGCTAGAAAAACAGGGGGCGCAGCGAACACCGGGGAGCTGTTTTTT. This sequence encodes CSARKTGGAANTGELFF.